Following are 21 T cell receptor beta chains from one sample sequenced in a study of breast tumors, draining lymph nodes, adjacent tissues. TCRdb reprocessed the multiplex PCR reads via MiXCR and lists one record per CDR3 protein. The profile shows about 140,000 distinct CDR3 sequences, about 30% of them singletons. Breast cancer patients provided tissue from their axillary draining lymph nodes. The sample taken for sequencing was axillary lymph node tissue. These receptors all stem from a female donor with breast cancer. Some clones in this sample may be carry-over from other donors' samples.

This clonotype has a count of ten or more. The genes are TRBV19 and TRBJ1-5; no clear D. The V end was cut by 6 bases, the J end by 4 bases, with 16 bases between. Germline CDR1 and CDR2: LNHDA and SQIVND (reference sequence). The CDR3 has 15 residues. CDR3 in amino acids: CASSSGRQRNQPQHF. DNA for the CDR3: TGTGCCAGTAGCAGTGGTCGGCAAAGAAATCAGCCCCAGCATTTT.

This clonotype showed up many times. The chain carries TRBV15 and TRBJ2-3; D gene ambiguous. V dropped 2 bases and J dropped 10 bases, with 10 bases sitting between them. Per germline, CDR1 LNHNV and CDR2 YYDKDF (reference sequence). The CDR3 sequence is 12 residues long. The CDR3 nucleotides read TGTGCCACCAGCAGATCCGGACCGGCGCAGTATTTT. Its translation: CATSRSGPAQYF.

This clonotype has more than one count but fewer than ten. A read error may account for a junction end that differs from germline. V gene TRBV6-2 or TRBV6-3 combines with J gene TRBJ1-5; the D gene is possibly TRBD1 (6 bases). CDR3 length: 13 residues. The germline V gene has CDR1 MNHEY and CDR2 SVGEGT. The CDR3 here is CASSHSRGQPQHF. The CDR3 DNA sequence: TGTGCCAGCAGTCACTCGAGGGGGCAGCCCCAGCATTTT.

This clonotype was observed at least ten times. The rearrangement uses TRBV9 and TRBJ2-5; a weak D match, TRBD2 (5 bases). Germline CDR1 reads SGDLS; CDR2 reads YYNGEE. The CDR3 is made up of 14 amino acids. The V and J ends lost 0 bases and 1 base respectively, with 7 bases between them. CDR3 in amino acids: CASSVAAGQETQYF. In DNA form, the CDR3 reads TGTGCCAGCAGCGTAGCTGCGGGCCAAGAGACCCAGTACTTC.

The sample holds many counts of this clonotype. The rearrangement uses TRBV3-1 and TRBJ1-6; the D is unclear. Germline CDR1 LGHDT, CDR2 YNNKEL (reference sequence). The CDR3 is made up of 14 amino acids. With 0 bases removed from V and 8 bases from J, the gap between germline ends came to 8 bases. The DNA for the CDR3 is TGTGCCAGCAGCCAAGATCTGGGCCATTCACCCCTCCACTTT. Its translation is CASSQDLGHSPLHF.

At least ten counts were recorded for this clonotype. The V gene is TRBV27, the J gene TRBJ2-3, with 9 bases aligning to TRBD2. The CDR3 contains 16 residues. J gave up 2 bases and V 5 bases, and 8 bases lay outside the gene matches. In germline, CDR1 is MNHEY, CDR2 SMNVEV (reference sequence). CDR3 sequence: CASSILSGGFTDTQYF. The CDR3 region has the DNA TGTGCCAGCAGTATTCTTAGCGGGGGATTCACAGATACGCAGTATTTT.

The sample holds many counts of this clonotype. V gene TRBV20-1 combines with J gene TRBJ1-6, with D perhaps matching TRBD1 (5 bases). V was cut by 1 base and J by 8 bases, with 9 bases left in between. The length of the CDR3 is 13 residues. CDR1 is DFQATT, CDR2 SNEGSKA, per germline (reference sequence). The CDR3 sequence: CSARGRVDSPLHF. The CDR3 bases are TGCAGTGCTAGAGGCAGGGTCGATTCACCCCTCCACTTT.

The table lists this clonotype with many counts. The CDR3 nucleotides are TGTGCCAGCAGCCGTCGACAGGGGGCGACCGGGGAGCTGTTTTTT. It yields the protein CASSRRQGATGELFF. The chain joins TRBV7-8 to TRBJ2-2; 10 bases fit TRBD1. The V segment lost 5 bases and the J segment 5 bases; nucleotides outside the gene matches: 5. Germline values: CDR1 SGHVS, CDR2 FQNEAQ. CDR3 length: 15 amino acids.

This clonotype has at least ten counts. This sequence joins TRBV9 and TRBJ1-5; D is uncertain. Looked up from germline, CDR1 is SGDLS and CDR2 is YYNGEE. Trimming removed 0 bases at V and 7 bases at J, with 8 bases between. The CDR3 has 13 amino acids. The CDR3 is CASSVGDRQPQHF. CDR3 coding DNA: TGTGCCAGCAGCGTAGGTGATCGGCAGCCCCAGCATTTT.

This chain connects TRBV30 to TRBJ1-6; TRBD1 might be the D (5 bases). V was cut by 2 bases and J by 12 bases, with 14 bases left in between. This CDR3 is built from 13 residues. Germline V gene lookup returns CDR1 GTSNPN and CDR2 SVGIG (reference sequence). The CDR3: CAWSSPGGVPLHF. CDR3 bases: TGTGCCTGGAGTTCCCCCGGGGGGGTACCCCTCCACTTT.

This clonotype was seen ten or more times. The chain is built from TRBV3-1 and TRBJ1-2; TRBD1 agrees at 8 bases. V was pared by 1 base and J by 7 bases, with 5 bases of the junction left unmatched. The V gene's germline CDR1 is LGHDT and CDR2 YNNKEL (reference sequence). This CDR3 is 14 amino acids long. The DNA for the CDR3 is TGTGCCAGCAGCCAAGTCGGACAGGGCGGTGGCTACACCTTC. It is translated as CASSQVGQGGGYTF.

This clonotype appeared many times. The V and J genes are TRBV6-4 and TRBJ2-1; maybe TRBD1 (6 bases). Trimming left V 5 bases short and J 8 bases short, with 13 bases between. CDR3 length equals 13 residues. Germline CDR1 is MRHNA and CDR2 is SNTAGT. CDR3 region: CASSIEQGDEQFF. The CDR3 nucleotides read TGTGCCAGCAGTATAGAACAGGGCGATGAGCAGTTCTTC.

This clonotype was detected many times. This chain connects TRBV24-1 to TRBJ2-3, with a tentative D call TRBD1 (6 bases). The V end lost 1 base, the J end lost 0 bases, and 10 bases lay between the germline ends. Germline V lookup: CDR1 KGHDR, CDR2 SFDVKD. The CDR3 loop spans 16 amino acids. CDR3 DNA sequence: TGTGCCACCAGTGATTTCGGGACAACTAGCACAGATACGCAGTATTTT. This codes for CATSDFGTTSTDTQYF.

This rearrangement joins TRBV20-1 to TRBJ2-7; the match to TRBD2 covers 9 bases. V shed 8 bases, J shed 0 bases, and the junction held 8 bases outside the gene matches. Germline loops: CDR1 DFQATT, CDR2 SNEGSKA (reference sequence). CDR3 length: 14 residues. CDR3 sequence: CSLTLSGGSYEQYF. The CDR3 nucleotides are TGCAGTTTGACCCTTAGCGGGGGCTCCTACGAGCAGTACTTC.

The CDR3 DNA reads as TGTGCCAGCAGTGGCCGGACAGGGGCACACGAAGCTTTCTTT. Protein: CASSGRTGAHEAFF. The chain joins TRBV6-6 to TRBJ1-1; TRBD1 matches at 9 bases. Trimming at V came to 5 bases and at J to 8 bases, leaving 9 bases not matched to a gene. The CDR3 sequence is 14 residues long. The germline V gene has CDR1 MNHNY and CDR2 SVGAGI (reference sequence).

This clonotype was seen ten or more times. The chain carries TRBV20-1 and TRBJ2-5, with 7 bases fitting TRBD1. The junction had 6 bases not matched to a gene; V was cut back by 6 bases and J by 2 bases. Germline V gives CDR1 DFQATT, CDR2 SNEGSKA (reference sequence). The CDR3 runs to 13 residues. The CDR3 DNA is TGCAGTGCCCGTGGACAGGTTCAAGAGACCCAGTACTTC. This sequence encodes CSARGQVQETQYF.

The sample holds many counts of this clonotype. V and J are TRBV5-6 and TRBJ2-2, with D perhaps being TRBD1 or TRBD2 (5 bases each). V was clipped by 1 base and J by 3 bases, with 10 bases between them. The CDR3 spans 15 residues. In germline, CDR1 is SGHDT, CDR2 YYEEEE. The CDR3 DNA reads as TGTGCCAGCAGCTTGAACGGGGCCGACACCGGGGAGCTGTTTTTT. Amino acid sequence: CASSLNGADTGELFF.

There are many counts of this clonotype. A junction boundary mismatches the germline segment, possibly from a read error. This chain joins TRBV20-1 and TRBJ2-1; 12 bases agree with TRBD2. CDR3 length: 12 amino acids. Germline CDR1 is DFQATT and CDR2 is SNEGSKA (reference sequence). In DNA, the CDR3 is TGCAGTGCGCGGACTAGCGGGAACCTAGGGATCTTC. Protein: CSARTSGNLGIF.

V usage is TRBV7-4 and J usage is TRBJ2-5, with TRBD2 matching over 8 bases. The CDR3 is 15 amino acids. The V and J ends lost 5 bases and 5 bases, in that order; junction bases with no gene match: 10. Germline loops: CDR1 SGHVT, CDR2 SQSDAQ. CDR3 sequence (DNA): TGTGCCAGCAGCCCAACGGGGGGGCCCGCGGAGACCCAGTACTTC. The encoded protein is CASSPTGGPAETQYF.

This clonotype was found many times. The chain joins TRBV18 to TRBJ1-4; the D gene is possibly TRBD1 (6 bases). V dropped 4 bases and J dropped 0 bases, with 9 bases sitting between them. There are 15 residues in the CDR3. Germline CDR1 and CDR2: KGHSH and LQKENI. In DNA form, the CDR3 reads TGTGCCAGCTCACTCGGACAGTCAACTAATGAAAAACTGTTTTTT. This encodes CASSLGQSTNEKLFF.

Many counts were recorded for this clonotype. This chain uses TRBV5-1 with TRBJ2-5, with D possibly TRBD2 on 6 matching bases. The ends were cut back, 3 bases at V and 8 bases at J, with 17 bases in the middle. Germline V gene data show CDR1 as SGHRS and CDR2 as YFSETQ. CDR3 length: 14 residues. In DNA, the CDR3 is TGCGCCAGCAGCTCCAGCGGACTAATAGACACCCAGTACTTC. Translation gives CASSSSGLIDTQYF.